Below are 20 T cell receptor beta chains sequenced from a single sample in a study of T-cell reconstitution after alpha-beta-depleted transplantation in children. Unique molecular identifiers tagged the TCRbeta library. One entry per CDR3 protein results from TCRdb running MiXCR on the PCR reads. The top ten hold roughly 20% of the sample, which has 120,000 to 150,000 distinct CDR3 sequences, roughly 9% seen once. The starting material was PBMCs, mostly from graft donor cells, obtained 180 days after TCRalphabeta/CD19-depleted stem cell transplant. The receptors were gathered from a female patient aged 2-10 years who had a stem cell transplant for congenital amegakaryocytic thrombocytopenia, so the T cells may come from the graft donor.

Ten or more counts support this clonotype. This chain joins TRBV28 and TRBJ2-3; either TRBD1 or TRBD2 may fit D (6 bases each). This CDR3 has 13 residues. Trimming took 5 bases from V and 1 from J, leaving 7 bases between them. Germline V gene sequence: CDR1 MDHEN, CDR2 SYDVKM. The CDR3 nucleotides read TGTGCCAGCAGTAGGGGGGGCACAGATACGCAGTATTTT. Protein: CASSRGGTDTQYF.

Of note for this clonotype: At one boundary the junction diverges from the germline segment, which might be a read error. J is TRBJ1-1 and V is TRBV7-9; no reliable D call. Germline V gene lookup returns CDR1 SEHNR and CDR2 FQNEAQ (reference sequence). The CDR3 sequence is 12 residues long. The chain's CDR3 is CASSLGSAEAFF. CDR3 coding DNA: TGTGCCAGCAGTTTAGGGTCCGCTGAAGCTTTCTTT. The full variable domain, its missing parts supplied by reference TRBV7-9 and TRBJ1-1, is DTGVSQNPRHKITKRGQNVTFRCDPISEHNRLYWYRQTLGQGPEFLTYFQNEAQLEKSRLLSDRFSAERPKGSFSTLEIQRTEQGDSAMYLCASSLGSAEAFFGQGTRLTVV.

This clonotype was counted ten times or more. V is TRBV28 and J is TRBJ1-1; D not resolved. This CDR3 is built from 15 residues. Per the germline V gene, CDR1 is MDHEN and CDR2 is SYDVKM. The V end lost 5 bases, the J end lost 2 bases, and 15 bases lay between the germline ends. The CDR3 spells CASSQPGSLNTEAFF. CDR3 nucleotides: TGTGCCAGCAGTCAACCGGGCTCCTTAAACACTGAAGCTTTCTTT.

By proportion, this clonotype is medium-sized (0.01 to 0.1%). This rearrangement joins TRBV10-2 to TRBJ2-1; 9 bases align to TRBD1. Trimming removed 8 bases from V and 2 bases from J; junction bases left unmatched: 7. In germline, CDR1 is WSHSY, CDR2 SAAADI. The CDR3 loop spans 15 amino acids. The CDR3 bases are TGCGCCAGCGGTAGAGACAGGGGGGCCTACAATGAGCAGTTCTTC. Protein sequence: CASGRDRGAYNEQFF.

This clonotype came up many times. The chain carries TRBV4-1 and TRBJ1-4; weak D call: TRBD1 (6 bases). This CDR3 is built from 16 residues. Germline lookup yields CDR1 MGHRA and CDR2 YSYEKL. With 0 bases removed from V and 7 bases from J, the gap between germline ends came to 15 bases. The CDR3 sequence is CASSQDRGALREKLFF. Here the CDR3 DNA reads TGCGCCAGCAGCCAAGATAGGGGGGCGCTCCGTGAAAAACTGTTTTTT.

This clonotype was detected many times. The chain couples TRBV20-1 to TRBJ2-7, with a tentative D call TRBD2 (5 bases). V lost 0 bases and J lost 6, with 18 bases in between. Per the germline V gene, CDR1 is DFQATT and CDR2 is SNEGSKA (reference sequence). The CDR3 is made up of 15 amino acids. For the CDR3, the DNA is TGCAGTGCTAGAGACCTGGCCGTTGAGGGCTTCGAGCAGTACTTC. Its translation: CSARDLAVEGFEQYF.

The J gene is TRBJ1-1, the V gene TRBV27; TRBD1 matches at 7 bases. The CDR3 totals 14 residues. Germline assignment: CDR1 MNHEY and CDR2 SMNVEV (reference sequence). Losses at the gene ends were 6 bases for V and 5 bases for J; bases not matched to a gene: 9. Here the CDR3 DNA reads TGTGCCAGCAGCCTAGACAGGGTCCGGACTGAAGCTTTCTTT. Residues: CASSLDRVRTEAFF.

This clonotype was seen ten or more times. V and J are TRBV28 and TRBJ2-3; 7 bases map to TRBD1. The CDR3 runs 16 residues. The J segment lost 1 base and the V segment lost 2 bases, leaving 6 bases of the junction unmatched. Germline V gene lookup returns CDR1 MDHEN and CDR2 SYDVKM. CDR3 nucleotide sequence: TGTGCCAGCAGTTTACCTCCAGGGGGTGGCACAGATACGCAGTATTTT. It translates to CASSLPPGGGTDTQYF.

Points on this clonotype: Possible read error: a much larger clone is one base away. The chain joins TRBV20-1 to TRBJ1-1; D is unresolved. The CDR3 is 14 residues long. CDR1 and CDR2 from the germline V gene are DFQATT and SNEGSKA (reference sequence). CDR3 in DNA: TGCAGTGCTAGCCCACCGGGCCAAGGCACTGACGCTTTCTTT. This translates into CSASPPGQGTDAFF.

This sequence joins TRBV20-1 and TRBJ2-3; possibly TRBD2 for D (6 bases). The CDR3 covers 13 residues. The V and J ends lost 7 bases and 2 bases respectively, with 13 bases between them. The germline V gene has CDR1 DFQATT and CDR2 SNEGSKA (reference sequence). The CDR3 loop is CSGLEGLTDTQYF. As DNA, the CDR3 is TGCAGTGGATTGGAGGGGCTCACAGATACGCAGTATTTT.

This clonotype was recorded at least ten times. This rearrangement joins TRBV4-3 to TRBJ2-2; 15 nucleotides line up with TRBD2. CDR1 and CDR2 from the germline V gene are LGHNA and YSLEER. V trimming: 1 base; J trimming: 4 bases; junction bases outside the gene matches: 10. This CDR3 region has 20 residues. The CDR3 sequence: CASSQALGLAGGRPTGELFF. CDR3 DNA: TGCGCCAGCAGCCAAGCCTTAGGACTAGCGGGAGGGCGTCCCACCGGGGAGCTGTTTTTT.

This clonotype was counted at least ten times. The CDR3 is CSVGSGGSYNEQFF. CDR3 bases: TGCAGCGTTGGTAGCGGGGGGTCCTACAATGAGCAGTTCTTC. The V call is TRBV29-1, the J call TRBJ2-1, with 10 nucleotides matching TRBD2. Per germline, CDR1 SQVTM and CDR2 ANQGSEA. V was clipped by 4 bases and J by 1 base; unmatched bases: 1. The CDR3 is 14 residues long.

This clonotype was recorded many times. The chain couples TRBV5-5 to TRBJ2-1; 8 positions agree with TRBD2. V was clipped by 3 bases and J by 0 bases; unmatched bases: 8. Germline CDR1 reads SGHKS; CDR2 reads YYEKEE (reference sequence). There are 17 residues in the CDR3. CDR3 protein: CASSWRGAGGSYNEQFF. The CDR3 region has the DNA TGTGCCAGCAGCTGGCGGGGTGCGGGGGGCTCCTACAATGAGCAGTTCTTC.

This clonotype was seen ten or more times. This chain uses TRBV29-1 with TRBJ2-3; D is uncertain. CDR1 is SQVTM, CDR2 ANQGSEA, per germline. Trimming took 5 bases from V and 2 from J, leaving 11 bases between them. The CDR3 sequence is 13 residues long. The CDR3, as DNA: TGCAGCGTTTCTTTAGGATCCACAGATACGCAGTATTTT. It translates to CSVSLGSTDTQYF.

This clonotype was counted ten times or more. The rearrangement joins TRBV20-1 to TRBJ2-7, with D perhaps TRBD1 (6 bases). CDR1 and CDR2 (germline): DFQATT, SNEGSKA (reference sequence). This CDR3 has 14 amino acids. The V and J ends lost 3 bases and 5 bases respectively, with 17 bases between them. DNA of the CDR3: TGCAGTGCTAGTGTGGGGGCCGGGTTCGACGAGCAGTACTTC. It is translated as CSASVGAGFDEQYF.

There are many counts of this clonotype. This chain links TRBV5-1 with TRBJ2-7; 12 bases map to TRBD2. The germline V gene encodes CDR1 SGHRS and CDR2 YFSETQ. The CDR3 runs to 15 residues. The V segment lost 4 bases and the J segment 5 bases; nucleotides outside the gene matches: 7. The CDR3 here is CASSLLAGGPHEQYF. CDR3 nucleotide sequence: TGCGCCAGCAGCCTTCTAGCGGGAGGGCCGCACGAGCAGTACTTC.

The chain recombines TRBV20-1 with TRBJ2-7; D possibly corresponds to TRBD1 (5 bases). With 6 bases removed from V and 0 bases from J, the gap between germline ends came to 12 bases. Germline-derived CDR1 and CDR2 are DFQATT and SNEGSKA (reference sequence). This CDR3 is built from 13 residues. The CDR3 spells CSASRQPSYEQYF. The CDR3 DNA reads TGCAGTGCATCAAGACAGCCCTCCTACGAGCAGTACTTC.

This clonotype was observed a few times. The chain recombines TRBV20-1 with TRBJ2-3; no clear D gene. Trimming removed 6 bases from V and 1 base from J, with 5 bases in between. The germline gives CDR1 DFQATT, CDR2 SNEGSKA (reference sequence). CDR3 length: 11 amino acids. CDR3 region: CSAHRTDTQYF. CDR3 DNA sequence: TGCAGTGCCCACCGCACAGATACGCAGTATTTT.

This clonotype was counted many times. For the CDR3, the DNA is TGTGCCACCAGTGATTTGTCAGGGCCCCAACCAGATACGCAGTATTTT. Its protein product is CATSDLSGPQPDTQYF. The chain has TRBV24-1 and TRBJ2-3, with TRBD1 as a possible D gene (5 bases). The V gene lost 0 bases and the J gene lost 4 bases, with 13 bases spanning the gap. Looked up from germline, CDR1 is KGHDR and CDR2 is SFDVKD. CDR3 size: 16 residues.

This clonotype was counted ten times or more. CDR3 region: CASSFNQETQYF. The CDR3 coding sequence is TGTGCCAGCAGCTTCAACCAAGAGACCCAGTACTTC. The rearrangement links TRBV7-2 to TRBJ2-5, with D uncertain. CDR3 length: 12 amino acids. With 3 bases removed from V and 0 bases from J, the gap between germline ends came to 2 bases. The germline gives CDR1 SGHTA, CDR2 FQGNSA. The full variable domain, completed using reference TRBV7-2 and TRBJ2-5, is GAGVSQSPSNKVTEKGKDVELRCDPISGHTALYWYRQSLGQGLEFLIYFQGNSAPDKSGLPSDRFSAERTGGSVSTLTIQRTQQEDSAVYLCASSFNQETQYFGPGTRLLVL.